These 4 T cell receptor beta chains share one sample of origin, sequenced in a study of blood T cell repertoires in COVID-19. Profiled with immunoSEQ multiplex PCR; TCRdb holds only in-frame clones, not every one. The sample consists of under 120,000 clones, 70% to 85% of them appearing once. Sequences were obtained from peripheral blood. The source is an older man with active or convalescent COVID-19.

This clone was seen more than once but under ten times. The V gene is TRBV19, the J gene TRBJ1-6; 7 bases are a match to TRBD1. The CDR3 spans 19 residues. CDR1 is LNHDA, CDR2 SQIVND, per germline (reference sequence). The V segment lost 9 bases and the J segment 4 bases; nucleotides outside the gene matches: 21. The CDR3: CASRQSGTDFYIYNSPLHF. CDR3 sequence (DNA): TGTGCCAGCCGTCAATCCGGGACAGATTTCTACATTTATAATTCACCCCTCCACTTT.

The CDR3 coding sequence is TGTGCCAGCAGCTTAGCAGGGCTAGGCAGCAATCAGCCCCAGCATTTT. It translates to CASSLAGLGSNQPQHF. The chain combines TRBV11-3 with TRBJ1-5, with D possibly being TRBD1 (5 bases). The germline CDR1 and CDR2 sequences are SGHNT and YENEEA. V shed 1 base and J shed 1 base, with 11 bases lying between them. This CDR3 is built from 16 residues.

This clone was counted once. The V call is TRBV6-1, the J call TRBJ1-5, with 10 bases identical to TRBD1. Trimming took 2 bases from V and 8 from J; bases not matched to a gene: 6. The CDR3 has 15 residues. Germline V CDR1 and CDR2: MNHNS, SASEGT. For the CDR3, the DNA is TGTGCCAGCAGTGAAAGGGACAGGGGAATCGAGCCCCAGCATTTT. Protein: CASSERDRGIEPQHF.

The chain employs TRBV6-6 and TRBJ2-3; 7 bases are a match to TRBD2. The CDR3 has 14 residues. Germline V gives CDR1 MNHNY, CDR2 SVGAGI (reference sequence). Trimming took 10 bases from V and 1 from J; bases not matched to a gene: 8. The CDR3 DNA follows: TGTGCCACCCAAGGGGCGGGAGGCACAGATACGCAGTATTTT. The encoded protein is CATQGAGGTDTQYF.